This T cell receptor beta chain was captured in a study of cytotoxic CD8 clonotypes in ibrutinib-treated CLL. Whole-study findings and limits: Lymph node repertoires were not studied, and sampling times were unmatched. Clonality went higher at ibrutinib response and then dropped back toward baseline at progression.

A few counts support this clone. Its target is not known. Investigators sourced about 2.2 micrograms of genomic DNA from cryopreserved PBMCs for TCR beta libraries. The ends were cut back, 0 bases at V and 6 bases at J, with 3 bases in the middle. The CDR3 contains 12 residues. Investigators sought sequencing depths of between 1 in 200,000 and 1 in 1 million T cells. The data were produced by immunoSEQ multiplex PCR, yet TCRdb's version contains in-frame clones alone and is incomplete. The sample shows around 310,000 clones, 80% of them seen only once. The clonotype was recovered from a human donor with chronic lymphocytic leukemia. Here the sequenced sample was PBMCs, taken before ibrutinib treatment. The chain joins TRBV23-1 to TRBJ1-5; D call uncertain. TRBV23-1 is an ORF for which the function is uncertain. The CDR3 DNA sequence: TGCGCCAGCAGTCAATCTTCTCAGCCCCAGCATTTT. The encoded protein is CASSQSSQPQHF.